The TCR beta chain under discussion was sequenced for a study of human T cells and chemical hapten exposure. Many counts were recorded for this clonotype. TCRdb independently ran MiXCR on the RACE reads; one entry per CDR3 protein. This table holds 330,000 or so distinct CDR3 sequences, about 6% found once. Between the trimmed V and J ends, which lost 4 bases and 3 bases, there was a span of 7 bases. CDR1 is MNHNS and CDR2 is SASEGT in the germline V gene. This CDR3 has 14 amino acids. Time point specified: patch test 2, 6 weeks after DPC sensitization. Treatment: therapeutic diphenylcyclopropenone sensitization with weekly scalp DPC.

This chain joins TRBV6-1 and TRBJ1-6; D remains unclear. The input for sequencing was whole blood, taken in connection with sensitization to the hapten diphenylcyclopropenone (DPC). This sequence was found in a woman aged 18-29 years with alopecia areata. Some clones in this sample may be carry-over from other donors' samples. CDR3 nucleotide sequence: TGTGCCAGCAGTGTCGGTGACTATAATTCACCCCTCCACTTT. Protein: CASSVGDYNSPLHF.